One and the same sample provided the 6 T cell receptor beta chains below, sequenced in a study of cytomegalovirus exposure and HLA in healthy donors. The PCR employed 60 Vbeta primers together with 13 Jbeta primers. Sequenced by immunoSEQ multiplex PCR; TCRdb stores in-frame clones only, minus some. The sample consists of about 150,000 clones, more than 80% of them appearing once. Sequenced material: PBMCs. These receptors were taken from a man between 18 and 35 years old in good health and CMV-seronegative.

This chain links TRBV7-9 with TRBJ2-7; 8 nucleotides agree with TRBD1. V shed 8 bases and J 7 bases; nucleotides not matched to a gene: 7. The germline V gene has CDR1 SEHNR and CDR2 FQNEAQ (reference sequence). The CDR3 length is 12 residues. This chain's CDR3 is CASGQGLREQYF. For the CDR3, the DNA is TGTGCCAGCGGACAGGGCCTGCGAGAGCAGTACTTC.

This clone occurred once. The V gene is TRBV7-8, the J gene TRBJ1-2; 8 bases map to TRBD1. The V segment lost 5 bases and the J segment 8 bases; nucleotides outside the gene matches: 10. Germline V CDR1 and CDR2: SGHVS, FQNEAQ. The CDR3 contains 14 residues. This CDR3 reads CASSATTGEKGYTF. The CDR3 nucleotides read TGTGCCAGCAGCGCTACGACAGGGGAAAAGGGCTACACCTTC.

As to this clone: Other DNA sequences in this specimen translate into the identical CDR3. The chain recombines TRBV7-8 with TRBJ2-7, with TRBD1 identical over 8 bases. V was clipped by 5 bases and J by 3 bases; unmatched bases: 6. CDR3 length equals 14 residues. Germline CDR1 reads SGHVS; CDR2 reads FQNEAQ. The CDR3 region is CASSLGTGFYEQYF. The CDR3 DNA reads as TGTGCCAGCAGCCTCGGGACAGGATTCTACGAGCAGTACTTC.

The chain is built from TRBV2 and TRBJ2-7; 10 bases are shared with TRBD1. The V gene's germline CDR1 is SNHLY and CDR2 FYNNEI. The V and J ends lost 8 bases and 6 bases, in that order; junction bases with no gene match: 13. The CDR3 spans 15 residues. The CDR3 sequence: CASARTTGGFREQYF. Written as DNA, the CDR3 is TGTGCCAGCGCCCGGACGACAGGGGGCTTTCGCGAGCAGTACTTC.

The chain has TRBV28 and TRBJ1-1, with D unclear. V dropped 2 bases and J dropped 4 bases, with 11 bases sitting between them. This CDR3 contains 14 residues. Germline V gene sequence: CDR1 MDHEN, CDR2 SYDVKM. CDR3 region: CASSLRGFSTEAFF. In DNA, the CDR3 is TGTGCCAGCAGTTTACGAGGGTTTAGCACTGAAGCTTTCTTT.

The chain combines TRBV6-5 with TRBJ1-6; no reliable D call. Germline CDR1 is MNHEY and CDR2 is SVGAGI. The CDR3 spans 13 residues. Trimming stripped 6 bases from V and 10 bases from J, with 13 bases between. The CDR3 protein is CASRVGENSPLHF. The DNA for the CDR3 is TGTGCCAGCAGGGTGGGCGAGAACTCACCCCTCCACTTT.